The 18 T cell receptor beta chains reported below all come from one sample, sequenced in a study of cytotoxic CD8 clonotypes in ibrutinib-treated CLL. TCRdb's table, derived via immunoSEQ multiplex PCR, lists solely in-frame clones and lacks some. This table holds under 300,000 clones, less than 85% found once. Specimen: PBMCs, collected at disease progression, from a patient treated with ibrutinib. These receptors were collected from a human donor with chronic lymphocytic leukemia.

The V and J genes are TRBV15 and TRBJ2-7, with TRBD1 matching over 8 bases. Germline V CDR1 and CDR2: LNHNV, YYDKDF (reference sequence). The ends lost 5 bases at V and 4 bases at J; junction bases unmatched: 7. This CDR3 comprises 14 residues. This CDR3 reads CATSVRQGSYEQYF. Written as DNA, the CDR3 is TGTGCCACCAGCGTGAGACAGGGGTCGTACGAGCAGTACTTC.

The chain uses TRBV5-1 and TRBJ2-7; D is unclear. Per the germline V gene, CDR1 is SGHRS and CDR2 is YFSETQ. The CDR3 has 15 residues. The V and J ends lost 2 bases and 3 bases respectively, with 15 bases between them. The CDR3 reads CASSLDGTKFYEQYF. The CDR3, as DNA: TGCGCCAGCAGCTTAGACGGAACGAAATTCTACGAGCAGTACTTC.

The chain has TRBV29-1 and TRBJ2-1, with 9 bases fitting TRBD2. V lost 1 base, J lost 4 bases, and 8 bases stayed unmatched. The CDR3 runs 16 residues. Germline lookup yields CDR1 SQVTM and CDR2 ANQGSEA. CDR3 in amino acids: CSVEGSSGEGYNEQFF. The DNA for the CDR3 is TGCAGCGTTGAAGGTTCTAGCGGGGAAGGTTACAATGAGCAGTTCTTC.

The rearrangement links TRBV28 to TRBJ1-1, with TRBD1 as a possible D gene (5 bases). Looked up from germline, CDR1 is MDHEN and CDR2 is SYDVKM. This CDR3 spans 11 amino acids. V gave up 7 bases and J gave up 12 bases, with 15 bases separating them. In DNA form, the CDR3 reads TGTGCCAGCACGGACTTGGGACGAACTTTCTTT. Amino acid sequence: CASTDLGRTFF.

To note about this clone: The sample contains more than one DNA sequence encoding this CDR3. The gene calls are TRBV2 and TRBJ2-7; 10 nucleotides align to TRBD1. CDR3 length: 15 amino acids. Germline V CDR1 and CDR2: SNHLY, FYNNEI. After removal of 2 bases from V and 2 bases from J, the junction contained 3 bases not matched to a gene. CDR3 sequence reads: CASSERGQGAYEQYF. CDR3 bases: TGTGCCAGCAGTGAACGTGGACAGGGGGCCTACGAGCAGTACTTC.

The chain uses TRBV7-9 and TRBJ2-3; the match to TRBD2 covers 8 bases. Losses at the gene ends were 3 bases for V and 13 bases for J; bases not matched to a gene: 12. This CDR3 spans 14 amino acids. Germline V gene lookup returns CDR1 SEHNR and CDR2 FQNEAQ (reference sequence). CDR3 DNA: TGTGCCAGCAGCTTCGGTAGCGGGGAAGGTAAGAAGTATTTT. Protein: CASSFGSGEGKKYF.

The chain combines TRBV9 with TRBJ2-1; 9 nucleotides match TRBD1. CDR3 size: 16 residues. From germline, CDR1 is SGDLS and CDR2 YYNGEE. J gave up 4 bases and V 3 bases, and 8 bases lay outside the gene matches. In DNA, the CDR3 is TGTGCCAGCAGCGCGCTGGGACAGGGAAATTACAATGAGCAGTTCTTC. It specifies CASSALGQGNYNEQFF.

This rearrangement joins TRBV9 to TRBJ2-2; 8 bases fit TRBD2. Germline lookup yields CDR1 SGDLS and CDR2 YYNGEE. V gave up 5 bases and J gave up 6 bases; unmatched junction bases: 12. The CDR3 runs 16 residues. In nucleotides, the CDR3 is TGTGCCAGCAGTGTAAGTCCGGGACTAGTCGCCGGGGAGCTGTTTTTT. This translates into CASSVSPGLVAGELFF.

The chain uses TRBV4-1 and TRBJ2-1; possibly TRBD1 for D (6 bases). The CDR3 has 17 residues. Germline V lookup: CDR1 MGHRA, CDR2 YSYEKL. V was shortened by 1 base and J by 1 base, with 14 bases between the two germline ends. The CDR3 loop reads CASSQVYRVRSYNEQFF. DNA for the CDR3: TGCGCCAGCAGCCAAGTGTACAGGGTCCGGTCCTACAATGAGCAGTTCTTC.

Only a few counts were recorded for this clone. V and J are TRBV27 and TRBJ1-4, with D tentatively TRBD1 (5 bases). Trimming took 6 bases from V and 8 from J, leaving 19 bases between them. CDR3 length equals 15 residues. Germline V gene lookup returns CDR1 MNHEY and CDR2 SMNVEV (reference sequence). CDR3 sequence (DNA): TGTGCCAGCAGGGTCGTTCCAGGGTCCGCCGAAAAACTGTTTTTT. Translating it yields CASRVVPGSAEKLFF.

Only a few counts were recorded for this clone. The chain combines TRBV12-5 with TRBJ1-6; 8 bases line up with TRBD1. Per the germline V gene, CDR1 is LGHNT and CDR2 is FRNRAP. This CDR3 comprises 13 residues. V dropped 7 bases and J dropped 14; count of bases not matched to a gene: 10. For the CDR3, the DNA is TGTGCTAGTGATCACGGGACAGGTCTATCCCTCCACTTT. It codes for CASDHGTGLSLHF.

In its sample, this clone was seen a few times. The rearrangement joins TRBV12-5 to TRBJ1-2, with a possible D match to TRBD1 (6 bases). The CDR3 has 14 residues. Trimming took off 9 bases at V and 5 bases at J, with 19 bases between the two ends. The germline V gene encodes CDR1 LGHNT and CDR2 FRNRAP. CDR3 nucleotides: TGTGCTAGCGCCCCCACGGGGGCAGTTTATGGCTACACCTTC. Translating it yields CASAPTGAVYGYTF.

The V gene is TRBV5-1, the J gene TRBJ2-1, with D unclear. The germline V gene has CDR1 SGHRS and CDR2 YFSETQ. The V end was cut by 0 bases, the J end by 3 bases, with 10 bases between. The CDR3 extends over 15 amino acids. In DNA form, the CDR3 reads TGCGCCAGCAGCTTGGTCCTAGGATACTACAATGAGCAGTTCTTC. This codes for CASSLVLGYYNEQFF.

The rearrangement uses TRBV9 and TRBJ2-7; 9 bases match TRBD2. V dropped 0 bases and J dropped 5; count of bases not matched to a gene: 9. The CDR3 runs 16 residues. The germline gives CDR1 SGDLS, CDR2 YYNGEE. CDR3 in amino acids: CASSVGSSGSYDEQYF. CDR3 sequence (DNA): TGTGCCAGCAGCGTAGGTAGTAGCGGGAGTTACGACGAGCAGTACTTC.

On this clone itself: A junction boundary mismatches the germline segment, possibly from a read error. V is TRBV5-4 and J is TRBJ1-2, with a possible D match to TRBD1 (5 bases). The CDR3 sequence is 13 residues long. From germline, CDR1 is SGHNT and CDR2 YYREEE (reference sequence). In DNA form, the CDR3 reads TGTGCCAGCAACTTGGATGGGGCCTATGGCTACACCTTC. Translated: CASNLDGAYGYTF.

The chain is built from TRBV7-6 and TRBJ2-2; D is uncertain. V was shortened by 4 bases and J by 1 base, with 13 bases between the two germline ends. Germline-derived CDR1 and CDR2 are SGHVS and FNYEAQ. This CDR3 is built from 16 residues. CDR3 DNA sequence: TGTGCCAGCAGCTCAGCTGCCCCAGAGAACACCGGGGAGCTGTTTTTT. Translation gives CASSSAAPENTGELFF.

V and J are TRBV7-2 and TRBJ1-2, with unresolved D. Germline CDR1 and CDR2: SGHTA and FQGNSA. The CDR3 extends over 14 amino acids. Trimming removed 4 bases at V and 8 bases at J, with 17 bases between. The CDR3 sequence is CASSSRAPSLGYTF. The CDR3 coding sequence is TGTGCCAGCAGCTCCCGGGCCCCTTCCTTGGGCTACACCTTC.

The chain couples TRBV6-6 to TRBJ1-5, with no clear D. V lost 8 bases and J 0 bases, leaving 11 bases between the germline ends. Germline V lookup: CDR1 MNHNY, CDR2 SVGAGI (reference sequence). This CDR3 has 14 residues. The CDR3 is CASSGSYSNQPQHF. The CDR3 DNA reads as TGTGCCAGCTCGGGCAGCTATAGCAATCAGCCCCAGCATTTT.